This T cell receptor beta chain derives from a study of shared clonotypes between healthy human individuals. About the research overall: The cohort comprised a couple of women and a few men. Their ages spanned 18 to 49 years. The study, taken as a whole, reports: A few donors showed sharing of around 5.3% of naive CD4 clonotypes. Naive subsets generally exceeded memory subsets in estimated richness.

V lost 0 bases and J 4 bases, leaving 8 bases between the germline ends. The CDR3 covers 13 residues. Germline CDR1 SGHNT, CDR2 YYREEE (reference sequence). Authors' methods: ImmunoSEQ junction-only sequences lacked quality scores, so their filtering differed. The method was immunoSEQ multiplex PCR; TCRdb's version includes in-frame clones alone and lacks a portion of them. For V, J and clone size, that table is used; D and trimming come from the DNA. The table includes around 980,000 clones, about four fifths detected once. Comment on this clone: Its antigen remains unidentified. This CDR3 is also generated by other DNA sequences in the sample.

The sample was memory CD4+ T cells from PBMCs. Described subset: CD45RA-negative fraction. This chain connects TRBV5-4 to TRBJ2-7, with D unclear. This receptor was taken from a man aged 18 to 30 in good health. Some clones in this sample may be carry-over from other donors' samples. The CDR3 bases are TGTGCCAGCAGCTTGGGGGAAGGGTACGAGCAGTACTTC. This encodes CASSLGEGYEQYF.